This T cell receptor (beta chain) was sequenced in a study of blood T cell repertoires in COVID-19. Trimming cost V 3 bases and J 1 base; bases outside gene matches: 6. Per the germline V gene, CDR1 is MRHNA and CDR2 is SNTAGT. The length of the CDR3 is 16 residues. Sequencing used immunoSEQ multiplex PCR; TCRdb keeps in-frame clones, though not all of them. The data show some 230,000 clones, about nine tenths seen once. The gene calls are TRBV6-4 and TRBJ2-3; 8 bases align to TRBD2. The sequence was collected from a young man who had recovered from COVID-19. Sequenced sample: peripheral blood. The CDR3 bases are TGTGCCAGCAGTGATGATGCGGGGGGTGGCACAGATACGCAGTATTTT. It is translated as CASSDDAGGGTDTQYF.